The T cell receptor beta chain under discussion was sequenced for a study of regulatory T cells in long-lasting Graves disease. Study observations and caveats: Persistent disease preferred TRBV28, TRBJ1-2 and TRBJ2-5.

V lost 3 bases and J lost 2, with 26 bases in between. CDR3 size: 19 residues. Germline assignment: CDR1 GTSNPN and CDR2 SVGIG (reference sequence). The time point was: newly diagnosed GD, antithyroid drugs for less than 3 months. RNA isolated from PBMCs was used to make the TCR library. Building of the TCR beta libraries involved iRepertoire HTBI primers and Arm-PCR of CDR3 regions. Under the authors' procedure: Identified segments across samples numbered about 60 TRBV and roughly 15 TRBJ. TCRdb reprocessed the multiplex PCR reads via MiXCR and lists one record per CDR3 protein. The V and J calls here are based on TCRdb, not the publication. The table lists about 540,000 distinct CDR3 sequences, about 13% of them singletons, with roughly a tenth in the top ten. Comments on this clonotype: Its antigen remains unidentified.

The same sample was also used in a study of T cells in Graves' hyperthyroidism and ophthalmopathy. This second study notes: Clinicians diagnosed patients from clinical symptoms, serum thyroxine and TRAb, thyroid ultrasound and orbital computed tomography. The study used the HTBI primer set for a first-round RT-PCR of the TCR CDR3.

J is TRBJ1-5 and V is TRBV30; no definite D call. This clonotype was obtained from a man aged 25 to 40 with Graves disease. The material sequenced was peripheral blood mononuclear cells (PBMCs), taken at new diagnosis, from a patient treated with antithyroid drugs. The CDR3 DNA is TGTGCCTGGAGAGAAAGGAGCCCCCCATTTTCCGGGGGCAATCAGCCCCAGCATTTT. Encoded protein: CAWRERSPPFSGGNQPQHF.